This T cell receptor beta chain was sequenced for a study of vaccination effects on CD4 cells after COVID-19. Study findings and constraints: Few convalescent patients and no early post-infection timepoints were included in the study.

To note about this clone: The antigen is unknown.

Here immunoSEQ multiplex PCR was the method, and the copy in TCRdb shows in-frame clones only, minus some. The table has tens of thousands of clones, around 68% seen once; the top ten hold about 18%. ViraFEST assay sequencing came after antigen-specific CD4+ T cells were expanded with viral peptide pools. Having been cultured for roughly 9 days, the cells underwent CD4+ T cell isolation. None of these healthy vaccinees had been infected with SARS-CoV-2 before vaccination. Roughly 1.9 million PBMC were placed in each well, which was supplemented with 10 IU/ml IL-2 and 7.5 to 10 ug/ml peptides. The V end lost 1 base, the J end lost 3 bases, and 6 bases lay between the germline ends. Germline assignment: CDR1 KGHSH and CDR2 LQKENI. The CDR3 length is 13 residues.

The chain recombines TRBV18 with TRBJ2-5; D is tentatively TRBD1 or TRBD2 (5 bases each). Sequencing was performed on CD4+ T cells from PBMCs cultured with SARS-CoV-2 spike peptides, taken before COVID-19 vaccination. This clonotype was sampled from a human donor who received a COVID-19 vaccine. CDR3 loop: CASSPRGKETQYF. The CDR3 coding sequence is TGTGCCAGCTCACCACGGGGGAAAGAGACCCAGTACTTC.